This is a list of T cell receptor beta chains from one sample in a study of blood T cells in healthy people across ages. TCRdb re-called the 5' RACE reads with MiXCR, one entry per CDR3 protein. The sample includes hundreds of thousands of distinct CDR3 sequences, around half of them seen just once. Sequencing was done on a sample of blood. The receptors stem from an older woman in good health. CDR3s include the opening cysteine and the closing phenylalanine or tryptophan. Fields, in order: clone size, D gene, J gene, V gene, CDR3 DNA, CDR3 protein. A D gene is named only where the DNA matches it firmly. Clone size is given for some rows only: seen once, a few or many times, or a class if the clone is expanded.

>-|-|TRBJ2-1|TRBV4-2
TGTGCCAGCAGCCAAGAACTCCTGTCATCTAGCGACTCCTACAATGAGCAGTTCTTC
CASSQELLSSSDSYNEQFF
>-|-|TRBJ1-2|TRBV28
TGTGCCAGCAGGGGCGGGGCAGGGGTCGGGTATGGCTACACCTTC
CASRGGAGVGYGYTF
>-|TRBD1|TRBJ2-3|TRBV6-6
TGTGCCAGCAGTTCTCCGACGACAGGGTCAGCAGATACGCAGTATTTT
CASSSPTTGSADTQYF
>-|TRBD2|TRBJ2-7|TRBV20-1
TGCAGTGCTAGCGGGAGGGCCGGCTACGAGCAGTACTTC
CSASGRAGYEQYF
>few|TRBD1|TRBJ1-2|TRBV29-1
TGCAGCGTTGCCGGAAACAGGGGGCTTGGTGGCTACACCTTC
CSVAGNRGLGGYTF
>few|TRBD2|TRBJ2-7|TRBV20-1
TGCAGTGCTCCTGGGGGGAGCGGGAGGCTTTCCTACGAGCAGTACTTC
CSAPGGSGRLSYEQYF
>few|-|TRBJ2-3|TRBV7-3
TGTGCCAGCAGCTTAGCGCCAGCCACAGATACGCAGTATTTT
CASSLAPATDTQYF
>-|-|TRBJ2-3|TRBV6-5
TGTGCCAGCAGTTACTCGACGAATCCTCTAACAGATACGCAGTATTTT
CASSYSTNPLTDTQYF
>-|-|TRBJ2-7|TRBV28
TGTGCCAGCAGCGTGTACAAGTCCTACGAGCAGTACTTC
CASSVYKSYEQYF
>few|TRBD1|TRBJ2-7|TRBV18
TGTGCCAGCTCACCAGGGACAGGGTCCCCCGAGCAGTACTTC
CASSPGTGSPEQYF
>-|-|TRBJ2-1|TRBV20-1
TGCAGTGCTAGAGACGGGGGCAGAATCTCATTCAATGAGCAGTTTTTC
CSARDGGRISFNEQFF
>few|TRBD2|TRBJ2-7|TRBV28
TGTGCCAGCGCCTCCCCGTTAGGACTAGCGGGGGAGGTAGCCTACGAGCAGTACTTC
CASASPLGLAGEVAYEQYF
>few|TRBD1|TRBJ2-7|TRBV5-1
TGCGCCAGCAGCTTGGGGACAGGGAACAATGAGCAGTACTTC
CASSLGTGNNEQYF
>-|TRBD2|TRBJ2-3|TRBV18
TGTGCCAGCTCACCTGTGAGGGGAGGGAACACAGATACGCAGTATTTT
CASSPVRGGNTDTQYF
>once|-|TRBJ2-1|TRBV7-2
TGTGCCAGCAGCTTAGTGGGAAAGTCTGTCAAGGAGCAGTTCTTC
CASSLVGKSVKEQFF
>-|TRBD1|TRBJ2-3|TRBV20-1
TGCAGTGCTTATAACGGACAGGGAACAGATACGCAGTATTTT
CSAYNGQGTDTQYF
>-|-|TRBJ1-1|TRBV5-1
TGCGCCAGCAGCTGGGGGGACATGAACACTGAAGCTTTCTTT
CASSWGDMNTEAFF
>-|-|TRBJ2-5|TRBV15
TGTGCCACCAGCAGAGGTATAAACCAAGAGACCCAGTACTTC
CATSRGINQETQYF
>-|-|TRBJ1-1|TRBV6-2/TRBV6-3
TGTGCCAGCAGTTGGAACCCTGAAGCTGAAGCTTTCTTT
CASSWNPEAEAFF
>-|-|TRBJ2-5|TRBV29-1
TGCAGCGGTGAAGGAGGGGAGACCCAGTACTTC
CSGEGGETQYF
>-|-|TRBJ2-7|TRBV3-1
TGTGCCAGCAGCCAGGGATGGTCCTCCTACGAGCAGTACTTC
CASSQGWSSYEQYF
>-|TRBD2|TRBJ2-2|TRBV5-1
TGCGCCAGCAGCTTCCTAGCGGGAGGGCGAATCGGGGAGCTGTTTTTT
CASSFLAGGRIGELFF
>once|-|TRBJ2-7|TRBV27
TGTGCCAGCAATTTACTAGGGGTCGACGAGCAGTACTTC
CASNLLGVDEQYF
>-|-|TRBJ2-1|TRBV5-1
TGCGCCAGCAGTCCCTCGGGGGGCACTGAGCAGTTCTTC
CASSPSGGTEQFF
>-|TRBD1|TRBJ2-4|TRBV5-1
TGCGCCAGCAGCCCAGGGGGACCCGGCAAAAACATTCAGTACTTC
CASSPGGPGKNIQYF